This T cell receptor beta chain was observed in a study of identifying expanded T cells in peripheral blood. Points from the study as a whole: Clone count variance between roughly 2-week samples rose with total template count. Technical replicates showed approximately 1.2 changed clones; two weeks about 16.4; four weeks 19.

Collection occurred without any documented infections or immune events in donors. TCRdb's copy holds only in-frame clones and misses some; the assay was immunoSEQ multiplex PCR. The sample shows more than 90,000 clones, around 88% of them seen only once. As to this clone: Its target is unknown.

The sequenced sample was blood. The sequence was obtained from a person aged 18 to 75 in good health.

DNA for the CDR3: TGTGCCAGCAGCTTCCAGGGGGCTTCTGGAAACACCATATATTTT. Its translation is CASSFQGASGNTIYF. The V and J genes are TRBV7-9 and TRBJ1-3; TRBD1 matches 8 bases. Germline V CDR1 and CDR2: SEHNR, FQNEAQ (reference sequence). This CDR3 is built from 15 residues. V was clipped by 3 bases and J by 1 base; unmatched bases: 2.